This T cell receptor (beta chain) comes out of a study of cytomegalovirus exposure and HLA in healthy donors. Study overall: HLA-typed donors were the source of roughly 85 million unique TCRs held in an early data release. Out of a few hundred genotyped donors, less than 90% belonged to the Caucasian-associated ancestry cluster. Study findings and constraints: Judged likely to be a sequencing artifact was a cluster of highly shared sequence variants.

To note about this clone: Antigen: not known.

PCR was performed using 60 Vbeta and 13 Jbeta primers. How the authors handled the data: The count from a later analysis was some 83 million unique TCR beta chains, approximately 9.9 million of them shared. The method was immunoSEQ multiplex PCR; TCRdb's version includes in-frame clones alone and lacks a portion of them. V and J calls and clone size are those listed in that table; D and trimming were worked out from the DNA. The profile shows about 130,000 clones, 65% to 90% of them singletons. J lost 3 bases, V lost 6 bases, and 18 bases had no gene match. The CDR3 has 18 residues. Germline loops: CDR1 SEHNR, CDR2 FQNEAQ (reference sequence).

Sequenced sample: PBMCs. This rearrangement joins TRBV7-9 to TRBJ2-7; 9 bases match TRBD2. This receptor was taken from a man between 50 and 59 years old in good health and CMV-seronegative. Here the CDR3 reads CASSPGKGQAGGDYEQYF. The CDR3 DNA sequence: TGTGCCAGCAGTCCAGGGAAAGGACAGGCGGGAGGGGACTACGAGCAGTACTTC. Together with reference TRBV7-9 and TRBJ2-7, the CDR3 gives the full variable domain: DTGVSQNPRHKITKRGQNVTFRCDPISEHNRLYWYRQTLGQGPEFLTYFQNEAQLEKSRLLSDRFSAERPKGSFSTLEIQRTEQGDSAMYLCASSPGKGQAGGDYEQYFGPGTRLTVT.